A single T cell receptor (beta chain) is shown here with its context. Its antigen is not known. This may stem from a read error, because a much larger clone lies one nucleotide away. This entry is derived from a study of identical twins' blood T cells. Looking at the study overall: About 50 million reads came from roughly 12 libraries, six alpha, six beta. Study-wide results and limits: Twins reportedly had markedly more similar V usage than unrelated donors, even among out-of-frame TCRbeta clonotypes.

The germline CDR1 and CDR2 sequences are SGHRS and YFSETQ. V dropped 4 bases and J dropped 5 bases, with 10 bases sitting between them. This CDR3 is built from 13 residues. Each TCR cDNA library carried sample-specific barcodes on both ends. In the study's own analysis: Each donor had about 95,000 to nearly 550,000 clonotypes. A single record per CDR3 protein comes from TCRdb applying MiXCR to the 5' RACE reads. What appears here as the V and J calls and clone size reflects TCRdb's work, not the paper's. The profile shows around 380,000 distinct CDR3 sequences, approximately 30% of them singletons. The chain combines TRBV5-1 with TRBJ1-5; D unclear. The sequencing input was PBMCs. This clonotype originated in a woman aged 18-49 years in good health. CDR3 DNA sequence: TGCGCCAGCAGCATCGAGGCAGATCAGCCCCAGCATTTT. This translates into CASSIEADQPQHF.